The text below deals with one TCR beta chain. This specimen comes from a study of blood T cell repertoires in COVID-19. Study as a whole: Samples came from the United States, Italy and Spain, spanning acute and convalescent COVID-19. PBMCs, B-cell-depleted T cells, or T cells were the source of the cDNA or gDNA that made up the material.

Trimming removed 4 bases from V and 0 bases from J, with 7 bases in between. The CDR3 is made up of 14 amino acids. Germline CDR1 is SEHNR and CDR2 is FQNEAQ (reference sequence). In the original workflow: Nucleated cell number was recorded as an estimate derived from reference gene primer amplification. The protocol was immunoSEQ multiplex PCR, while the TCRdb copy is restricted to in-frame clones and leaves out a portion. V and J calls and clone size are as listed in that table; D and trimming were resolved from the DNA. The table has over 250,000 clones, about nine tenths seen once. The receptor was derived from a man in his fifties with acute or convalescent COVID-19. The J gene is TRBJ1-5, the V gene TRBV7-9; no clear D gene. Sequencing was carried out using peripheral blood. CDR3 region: CASSSRYSNQPQHF. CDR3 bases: TGTGCCAGCAGCTCCCGTTATAGCAATCAGCCCCAGCATTTT.